The 13 T cell receptor beta chains listed next were all sequenced from one sample in a study of blood T cells in healthy people across ages. Primed by a sample-barcoded 5' primer and a J-beta primer mix, a second PCR proceeded for roughly 6 to 12 cycles. TCRdb fed the 5' RACE reads into MiXCR, producing one record per CDR3 protein. The top ten hold around 22% of the sample, which has roughly 800,000 distinct CDR3 sequences, 58% seen once. Specimen: blood. Receptor source: a man aged 25-45 years in good health.

The chain links TRBV3-1 to TRBJ1-2; possibly TRBD1 for D (5 bases). V lost 1 base to trimming and J lost 8 bases, with 20 bases between them. This CDR3 has 16 residues. Germline V gene data show CDR1 as LGHDT and CDR2 as YNNKEL (reference sequence). The CDR3 sequence: CASSQGAARQPGGYTF. The CDR3 region has the DNA TGTGCCAGCAGCCAAGGGGCAGCCAGACAGCCAGGGGGCTACACCTTC.

This clonotype was observed at least ten times. V gene TRBV7-9 combines with J gene TRBJ2-3; unclear D gene. CDR1 and CDR2 from the germline V gene are SEHNR and FQNEAQ (reference sequence). The CDR3 covers 16 residues. Trimming took 2 bases from V and 4 from J, leaving 16 bases between them. In nucleotides, the CDR3 is TGTGCCAGCAGCTTATCTCCTAGTCAAGTACCAGATACGCAGTATTTT. Its translation is CASSLSPSQVPDTQYF.

The chain links TRBV6-2 or TRBV6-3 to TRBJ2-7; D is possibly TRBD1 or TRBD2 (5 bases each). The germline gives CDR1 MNHEY, CDR2 SVGEGT. This CDR3 has 16 amino acids. V was pared by 2 bases and J by 0 bases, with 14 bases between. The CDR3 loop reads CASSYPDRDVSYEQYF. As DNA, the CDR3 is TGTGCCAGCAGTTACCCAGACCGGGACGTCTCCTACGAGCAGTACTTC.

This clonotype has just a few counts. The rearrangement links TRBV7-2 to TRBJ2-3, with D tentatively TRBD2 (5 bases). This CDR3 spans 16 amino acids. The V gene's germline CDR1 is SGHTA and CDR2 FQGNSA. Trimming shortened V by 5 bases and J by 5 bases, and 20 bases separated the two germline ends. For the CDR3, the DNA is TGTGCCAGCAGCGTAGACAAAGACCCCCGGGGAGATACGCAGTATTTT. This codes for CASSVDKDPRGDTQYF. The entire variable domain, with the rest obtained from reference TRBV7-2 and TRBJ2-3, is as follows: GAGVSQSPSNKVTEKGKDVELRCDPISGHTALYWYRQSLGQGLEFLIYFQGNSAPDKSGLPSDRFSAERTGGSVSTLTIQRTQQEDSAVYLCASSVDKDPRGDTQYFGPGTRLTVL.

The chain employs TRBV28 and TRBJ2-1, with 10 bases fitting TRBD2. This CDR3 spans 13 amino acids. Germline V gene data show CDR1 as MDHEN and CDR2 as SYDVKM. J was trimmed by 7 bases and V by 7 bases; bases with no gene match: 4. The CDR3 region has the DNA TGTGCCAGCACGGCTAGCGGGAGAAATGAGCAGTTCTTC. Translated, it gives CASTASGRNEQFF.

This chain links TRBV20-1 with TRBJ1-1; no reliable D call. Trimming cost V 5 bases and J 3 bases, with 7 bases left between them. This CDR3 region has 11 residues. The germline CDR1 and CDR2 sequences are DFQATT and SNEGSKA (reference sequence). As DNA, the CDR3 is TGCAGTGCTGGGAAGTACACTGAAGCTTTCTTT. Its translation is CSAGKYTEAFF.

This clonotype came up a few times. The chain couples TRBV6-1 to TRBJ2-7, with 10 bases that match TRBD1. Losses at the gene ends were 6 bases for V and 0 bases for J; bases not matched to a gene: 5. The CDR3 spans 15 residues. Germline V lookup: CDR1 MNHNS, CDR2 SASEGT. CDR3 DNA sequence: TGTGCCAGCAGGGACCGGGACAGGGGCTCCTACGAGCAGTACTTC. Amino acids: CASRDRDRGSYEQYF.

This chain links TRBV15 with TRBJ1-2; D is possibly TRBD1 (5 bases). The V end lost 0 bases, the J end lost 6 bases, and 17 bases lay between the germline ends. This CDR3 comprises 16 residues. Looked up from germline, CDR1 is LNHNV and CDR2 is YYDKDF (reference sequence). The CDR3 DNA reads as TGTGCCACCAGCAGAGATGGTACCGGGGGGATCAATGGCTACACCTTC. It is translated as CATSRDGTGGINGYTF.

The V and J genes are TRBV5-5 and TRBJ2-5; 9 nucleotides line up with TRBD1. This CDR3 region has 17 residues. The V and J ends lost 4 bases and 2 bases, in that order; junction bases with no gene match: 12. Germline CDR1 and CDR2: SGHKS and YYEKEE (reference sequence). CDR3 coding DNA: TGTGCCAGCAGCCCACAAACAGGGGGCGGTGGTCAAGAGACCCAGTACTTC. As protein: CASSPQTGGGGQETQYF.

This clonotype came up a few times. The rearrangement links TRBV29-1 to TRBJ2-7; a possible D gene is TRBD2 (5 bases). Germline loops: CDR1 SQVTM, CDR2 ANQGSEA. Trimming took off 4 bases at V and 6 bases at J, with 13 bases between the two ends. CDR3 length equals 12 residues. The CDR3 is CSVVGETSEQYF. The CDR3 nucleotides read TGCAGCGTTGTGGGAGAGACGTCCGAGCAGTACTTC.

This chain uses TRBV25-1 with TRBJ2-7, with D possibly called TRBD1 or TRBD2 (6 bases each). Germline assignment: CDR1 MGHDK and CDR2 SYGVNS. The germline V and J ends were trimmed by 4 bases and 4 bases, with 14 bases remaining between them. This CDR3 region has 14 residues. The CDR3 coding sequence is TGTGCCAGCAGTGCCGGCGGGACACTTTACGAGCAGTACTTC. Its translation is CASSAGGTLYEQYF.

This chain uses TRBV4-2 with TRBJ1-1; no firm D call. Germline V lookup: CDR1 LGHNA, CDR2 YNFKEQ. CDR3 length: 17 amino acids. Trimming took off 0 bases at V and 7 bases at J, with 21 bases between the two ends. CDR3 sequence: CASSQDGVGNELGEAFF. The CDR3 DNA sequence: TGTGCCAGCAGCCAAGACGGTGTTGGGAACGAATTGGGTGAAGCTTTCTTT.

This clonotype was detected a few times. V and J are TRBV7-2 and TRBJ2-1, with D tentatively TRBD2 (5 bases). CDR1 is SGHTA and CDR2 is FQGNSA in the germline V gene. CDR3 length: 13 residues. The ends were cut back, 5 bases at V and 3 bases at J, with 8 bases in the middle. In nucleotides, the CDR3 is TGTGCCAGCAGCGCCACTAGCTACAATGAGCAGTTCTTC. Protein: CASSATSYNEQFF.